This T cell receptor (beta chain) was obtained from a study of blood T cell repertoires in COVID-19. For the study at large: T cells, B-cell-depleted T cells, or PBMCs provided the cDNA or gDNA that served as material.

Germline CDR1 is SGHTA and CDR2 is FQGNSA. The CDR3 spans 13 residues. V was trimmed by 1 base and J by 8 bases, leaving 11 bases between them. Authors' analysis steps: Nucleated cell number was recorded as an estimate derived from reference gene primer amplification. Sequenced by immunoSEQ multiplex PCR; TCRdb stores in-frame clones only, minus some. V, J and clone size derive from that table, while D and trimming were established from the DNA sequence. Among 25,000 to 30,000 clones listed, approximately 91% were seen once. This TCR came from a man between 65 and 79 years old with active COVID-19. V gene TRBV7-2 combines with J gene TRBJ1-2; D might be TRBD1 (5 bases). Specimen: peripheral blood. The CDR3 bases are TGTGCCAGCAGCTTAGGCCAATCAGGGGGCTACACCTTC. This encodes CASSLGQSGGYTF.